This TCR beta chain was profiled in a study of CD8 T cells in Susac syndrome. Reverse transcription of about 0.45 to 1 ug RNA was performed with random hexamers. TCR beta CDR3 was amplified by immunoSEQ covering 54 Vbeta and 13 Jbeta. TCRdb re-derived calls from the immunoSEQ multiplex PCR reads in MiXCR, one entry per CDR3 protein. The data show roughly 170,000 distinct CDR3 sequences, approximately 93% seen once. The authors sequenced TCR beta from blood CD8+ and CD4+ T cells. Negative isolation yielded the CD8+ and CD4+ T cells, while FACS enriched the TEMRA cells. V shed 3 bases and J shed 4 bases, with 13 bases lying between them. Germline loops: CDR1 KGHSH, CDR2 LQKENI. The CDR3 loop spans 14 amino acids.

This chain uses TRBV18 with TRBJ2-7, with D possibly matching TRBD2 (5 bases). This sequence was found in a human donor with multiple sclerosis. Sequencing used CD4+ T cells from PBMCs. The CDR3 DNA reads TGTGCCAGCTCACCCCCGGCTAGCAGGTACGAGCAGTACTTC. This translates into CASSPPASRYEQYF.